This TCR beta chain was found in a study of blood T cell repertoires in COVID-19. Study background: COVID-19 samples from acute and convalescent phases originated in the United States, Italy and Spain. PBMCs, B-cell-depleted T cells, or T cells were the source of the cDNA or gDNA that made up the material.

CDR1 and CDR2 (germline): SGHDT, YYEEEE. The CDR3 runs to 15 residues. Trimming cost V 0 bases and J 2 bases, with 11 bases left between them. Authors' processing steps: By means of reference gene primer amplification, nucleated cell counts were estimated. Method: immunoSEQ multiplex PCR; TCRdb's copy keeps in-frame clones and lacks some. The V and J calls and clone size come from that table; D and trimming were worked out from the DNA. This table holds tens of thousands of clones, 84% found once. The sequence was collected from a man in his forties or fifties with acute or convalescent COVID-19. The sequenced sample consisted of peripheral blood. The J gene is TRBJ1-2, the V gene TRBV5-6, with D hard to call. DNA of the CDR3: TGTGCCAGCAGCTTGGCTCAGCGAGCGAACTATGGCTACACCTTC. Translating gives CASSLAQRANYGYTF. The complete variable domain, with remaining parts taken from reference TRBV5-6 and TRBJ1-2, reads DAGVTQSPTHLIKTRGQQVTLRCSPKSGHDTVSWYQQALGQGPQFIFQYYEEEERQRGNFPDRFSGHQFPNYSSELNVNALLLGDSALYLCASSLAQRANYGYTFGSGTRLTVV.